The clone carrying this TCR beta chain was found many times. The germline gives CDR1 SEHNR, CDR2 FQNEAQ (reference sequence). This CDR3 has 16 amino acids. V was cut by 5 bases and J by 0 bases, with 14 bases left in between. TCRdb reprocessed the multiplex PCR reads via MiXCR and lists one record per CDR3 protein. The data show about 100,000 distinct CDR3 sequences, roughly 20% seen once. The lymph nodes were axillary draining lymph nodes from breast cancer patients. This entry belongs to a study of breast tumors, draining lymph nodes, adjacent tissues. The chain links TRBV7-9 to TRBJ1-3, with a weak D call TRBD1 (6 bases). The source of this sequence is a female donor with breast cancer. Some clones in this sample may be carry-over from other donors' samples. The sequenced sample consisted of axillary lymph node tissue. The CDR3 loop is CASSPGQISSGNTIYF. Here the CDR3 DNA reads TGTGCCAGCAGCCCAGGACAGATTAGCTCTGGAAACACCATATATTTT. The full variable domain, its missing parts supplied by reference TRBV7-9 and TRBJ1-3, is DTGVSQNPRHKITKRGQNVTFRCDPISEHNRLYWYRQTLGQGPEFLTYFQNEAQLEKSRLLSDRFSAERPKGSFSTLEIQRTEQGDSAMYLCASSPGQISSGNTIYFGEGSWLTVV.